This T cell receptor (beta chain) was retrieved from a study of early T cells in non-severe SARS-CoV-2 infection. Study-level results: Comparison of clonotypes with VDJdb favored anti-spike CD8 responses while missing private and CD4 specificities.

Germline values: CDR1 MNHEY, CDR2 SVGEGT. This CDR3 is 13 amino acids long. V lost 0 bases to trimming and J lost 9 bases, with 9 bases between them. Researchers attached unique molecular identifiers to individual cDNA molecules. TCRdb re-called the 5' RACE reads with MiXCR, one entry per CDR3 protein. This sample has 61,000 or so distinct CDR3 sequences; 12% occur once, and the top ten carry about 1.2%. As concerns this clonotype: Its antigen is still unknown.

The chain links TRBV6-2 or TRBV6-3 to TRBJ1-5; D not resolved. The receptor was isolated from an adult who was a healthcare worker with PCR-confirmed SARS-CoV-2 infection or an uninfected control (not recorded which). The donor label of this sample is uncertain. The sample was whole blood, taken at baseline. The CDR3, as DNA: TGTGCCAGCAGTTACTCGAGTGGGAGGCCCCAGCATTTT. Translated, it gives CASSYSSGRPQHF.